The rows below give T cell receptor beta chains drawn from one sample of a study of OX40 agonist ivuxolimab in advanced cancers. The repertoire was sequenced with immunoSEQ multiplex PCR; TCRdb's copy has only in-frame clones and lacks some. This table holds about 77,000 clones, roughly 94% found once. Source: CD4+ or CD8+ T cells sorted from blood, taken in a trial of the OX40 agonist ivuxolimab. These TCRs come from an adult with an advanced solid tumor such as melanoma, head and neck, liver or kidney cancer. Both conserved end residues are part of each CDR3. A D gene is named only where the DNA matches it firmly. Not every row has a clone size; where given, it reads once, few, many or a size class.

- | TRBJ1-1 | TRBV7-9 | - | TGTGCCAGCAGCTTAAGTACCCGGGAGGCTTTCTTT | CASSLSTREAFF
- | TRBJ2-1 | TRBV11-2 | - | TGTGCCAGCAGTGCGGGGTTCGACCCGAATGAGCAGTTCTTC | CASSAGFDPNEQFF
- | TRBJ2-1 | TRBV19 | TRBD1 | TGTGCCACCAAGGCAGGGGGCTTGTACAATGAGCAGTTCTTC | CATKAGGLYNEQFF
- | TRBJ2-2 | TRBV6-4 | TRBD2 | TGTGCCAGCAGTGAGACTAGCTCGGCCGGGGAGCTGTTTTTT | CASSETSSAGELFF
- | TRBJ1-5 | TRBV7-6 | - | TGTGCCAGCAGCTTATGGGGAGGCAATCAGCCCCAGCATTTT | CASSLWGGNQPQHF
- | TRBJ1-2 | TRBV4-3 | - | TGCGCCAGCAGCCAAGAAATTGGGATTGGGGATTACTATGGCTACACCTTC | CASSQEIGIGDYYGYTF
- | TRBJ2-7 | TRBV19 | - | TGTGCCAGTAGTGCAGCAGGGTTTAGTAGCTACGAGCAGTACTTC | CASSAAGFSSYEQYF
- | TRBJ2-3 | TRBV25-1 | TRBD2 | TGTGCCAGCAGTGAAGAATTCCCTAGCGGGGGGCGCACAGATACGCAGTATTTT | CASSEEFPSGGRTDTQYF
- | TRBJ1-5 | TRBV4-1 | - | TGCGCCAGCAGCCAAGGGTTAAGCAATCAGCCCCAGCATTTT | CASSQGLSNQPQHF
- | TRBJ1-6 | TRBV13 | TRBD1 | TGTGCCAGCAGCTCCCTGGGACAGGGAAGTAATTCACCCCTCCACTTT | CASSSLGQGSNSPLHF
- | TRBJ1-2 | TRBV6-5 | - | TGTGCCAGCAGTTTATCCCTCGGGGCCCGGGACTACACCTTC | CASSLSLGARDYTF
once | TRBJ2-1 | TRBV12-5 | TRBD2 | TGTGCTAGTGCCCAGACTAGCGGGGGGTTGTACAATGAGCAGTTCTTC | CASAQTSGGLYNEQFF
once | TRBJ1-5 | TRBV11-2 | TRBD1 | TGTGCCAGCAGCTTCCCCTTACCCGACAGGGGGCACAATCAGCCCCAGCATTTT | CASSFPLPDRGHNQPQHF
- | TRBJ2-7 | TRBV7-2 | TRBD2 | TGTGCCAGCAGCAAACATTCTAGCGGGCCTTCCTACGAGCAGTACTTC | CASSKHSSGPSYEQYF
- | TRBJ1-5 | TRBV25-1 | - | TGTGCCAGCAGCCCGGACAGTAGCAATCAGCCCCAGCATTTT | CASSPDSSNQPQHF
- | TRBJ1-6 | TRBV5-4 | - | TGTGCCAGCAGCCCCGGACAGAAAGCCTATAATTCACCCCTCCACTTT | CASSPGQKAYNSPLHF
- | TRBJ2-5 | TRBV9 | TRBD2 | TGTGCCAGCAGCAGTAGGTTGGCGGGAGACCTCCAAGAGACCCAGTACTTC | CASSSRLAGDLQETQYF
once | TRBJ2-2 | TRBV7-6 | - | TGTGCCAGCAGCCAAAAAACCGGGGAGCTGTTTTTT | CASSQKTGELFF
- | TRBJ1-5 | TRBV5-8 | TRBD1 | TGTGCCAGCCGTGATGAAAGCCGGACAGGGGGAATTATGCAGCCCCAGCATTTT | CASRDESRTGGIMQPQHF
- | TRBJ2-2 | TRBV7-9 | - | TGTGCCAGCAGCTTCGAGGGGTGGGAGCTGTTTTTT | CASSFEGWELFF
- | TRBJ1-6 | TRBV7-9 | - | TGTGCCAGCAGCGCCTCGGATAATTCACCCCTCCACTTT | CASSASDNSPLHF
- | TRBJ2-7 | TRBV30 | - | TGTGCCTGGAGTCCCGGCGGGGGCAGCGAGCAGTACTTC | CAWSPGGGSEQYF
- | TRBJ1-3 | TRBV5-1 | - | TGCGCCAGCAGGCCCCCCGCGGTCGGTAGAAACACCATATATTTT | CASRPPAVGRNTIYF
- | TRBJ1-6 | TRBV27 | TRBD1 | TGTGCCAGCAGTTTATCGGGACAGGGGAATTCACCCCTCCACTTT | CASSLSGQGNSPLHF